Included here is one TCR beta chain sequence, with context. The sample originates from a study of blood T cell repertoires in COVID-19. About the study: The United States, Italy and Spain supplied acute and convalescent COVID-19 samples. PBMCs, B-cell-depleted T cells, or T cells provided the cDNA or gDNA that made up the material.

Assay: immunoSEQ multiplex PCR; the TCRdb copy retains only in-frame clones and omits some. The table shows 80,000 to 90,000 clones, with approximately 86% occurring only once. CDR1 is MNHEY, CDR2 SMNVEV, per germline (reference sequence). V shed 2 bases, J shed 3 bases, and the junction held 5 bases outside the gene matches. The CDR3 has 15 amino acids. J is TRBJ1-1 and V is TRBV27, with 8 bases that match TRBD1. The sample was peripheral blood. This clonotype was sampled from a man aged 35-49 years with acute or convalescent COVID-19. CDR3 in DNA: TGTGCCAGCAGTTTAACCCCGACAGGGGACACTGAAGCTTTCTTT. It translates to CASSLTPTGDTEAFF.